These 32 T cell receptor beta chains came from one sample sequenced in a study of OX40 agonist ivuxolimab in advanced cancers. Measured with immunoSEQ multiplex PCR; TCRdb has only the in-frame clones, and not every one. This repertoire shows about 60,000 clones, roughly 85% found once; its top ten account for 3% to 4%. The sample in question was CD4+ or CD8+ T cells sorted from blood, obtained in a trial of the OX40 agonist ivuxolimab. All receptors come from an adult with an advanced solid tumor such as melanoma, head and neck, liver or kidney cancer.

V is TRBV2 and J is TRBJ1-6; D gene unclear. Between the trimmed V and J ends, which lost 1 base and 6 bases, there was a span of 4 bases. Germline loops: CDR1 SNHLY, CDR2 FYNNEI. This CDR3 region has 13 residues. CDR3 sequence reads: CASSEEVNSPLHF. Here the CDR3 DNA reads TGTGCCAGCAGTGAAGAAGTTAATTCACCCCTCCACTTT.

The chain carries TRBV7-3 and TRBJ2-5, with no clear D. The CDR3 contains 13 residues. Germline CDR1 reads SGHTA; CDR2 reads FQGTGA. The ends were cut back, 1 base at V and 4 bases at J, with 7 bases in the middle. The CDR3 loop reads CASSLNMRETQYF. The CDR3 coding sequence is TGTGCCAGCAGCTTAAACATGAGAGAGACCCAGTACTTC. Together with reference TRBV7-3 and TRBJ2-5, the CDR3 gives the full variable domain: GAGVSQTPSNKVTEKGKYVELRCDPISGHTALYWYRQSLGQGPEFLIYFQGTGAADDSGLPNDRFFAVRPEGSVSTLKIQRTERGDSAVYLCASSLNMRETQYFGPGTRLLVL.

The chain carries TRBV11-2 and TRBJ2-5; D unclear. The germline V gene has CDR1 SGHAT and CDR2 FQNNGV. Trimming took off 5 bases at V and 1 base at J, with 8 bases between the two ends. The CDR3 is 13 residues long. CDR3 DNA sequence: TGTGCCAGCAGCCAGTGGACCCAAGAGACCCAGTACTTC. Translating gives CASSQWTQETQYF. The variable domain in full, with the rest retrieved from reference TRBV11-2 and TRBJ2-5, is EAGVAQSPRYKIIEKRQSVAFWCNPISGHATLYWYQQILGQGPKLLIQFQNNGVVDDSQLPKDRFSAERLKGVDSTLKIQPAKLEDSAVYLCASSQWTQETQYFGPGTRLLVL.

This chain links TRBV5-5 with TRBJ1-5; D is undetermined. From germline, CDR1 is SGHKS and CDR2 YYEKEE (reference sequence). V was shortened by 2 bases and J by 5 bases, with 11 bases between the two germline ends. The CDR3 length is 14 residues. CDR3 region: CASSFGGEDQPQHF. The CDR3 nucleotides read TGTGCCAGCAGCTTCGGCGGGGAAGATCAGCCCCAGCATTTT.

This clone was counted only a few times. The J gene is TRBJ2-4, the V gene TRBV29-1, with D possibly called TRBD1 or TRBD2 (6 bases each). The CDR3 length is 15 residues. V lost 5 bases, J lost 6 bases, and 20 bases lay in between. CDR1 is SQVTM and CDR2 is ANQGSEA in the germline V gene. The CDR3 DNA sequence: TGCAGCGTTATATCCGGCTCCCGGGGGCCAAACATTCAGTACTTC. Translation gives CSVISGSRGPNIQYF.

This chain joins TRBV6-4 and TRBJ1-6; no clear D gene. V lost 2 bases and J lost 5, with 4 bases in between. Germline V gives CDR1 MRHNA, CDR2 SNTAGT. The CDR3 sequence is 13 residues long. CDR3 region: CASSDGNNSPLHF. The CDR3 DNA reads as TGTGCCAGCAGTGACGGAAATAATTCACCCCTCCACTTT.

This clone was counted only a few times. The genes are TRBV27 and TRBJ2-1; 10 positions match TRBD2. This CDR3 region has 14 residues. The germline V gene encodes CDR1 MNHEY and CDR2 SMNVEV (reference sequence). V dropped 3 bases and J dropped 9; count of bases not matched to a gene: 5. The CDR3 sequence is CASSLSGGAREQFF. The CDR3 nucleotides are TGTGCCAGCAGTTTGAGCGGGGGGGCACGTGAGCAGTTCTTC.

In its sample, this clone was seen once. This chain connects TRBV29-1 to TRBJ2-2; 15 bases match TRBD2. CDR3 length: 17 amino acids. Trimming took 5 bases from V and 2 from J; bases not matched to a gene: 6. Germline CDR1 SQVTM, CDR2 ANQGSEA. CDR3 nucleotide sequence: TGCAGCGTTAGGACTAGCGGGGGGGCCCTAAACACCGGGGAGCTGTTTTTT. Translation gives CSVRTSGGALNTGELFF.

The chain recombines TRBV30 with TRBJ1-1, with D unclear. The germline V gene encodes CDR1 GTSNPN and CDR2 SVGIG (reference sequence). Trimming removed 0 bases at V and 3 bases at J, with 8 bases between. This CDR3 is 13 amino acids long. CDR3 DNA: TGTGCCTGGAGTGTAGGGTCGGACACTGAAGCTTTCTTT. It translates to CAWSVGSDTEAFF.

The gene calls are TRBV6-1 and TRBJ1-1; 8 nucleotides align to TRBD1. The germline CDR1 and CDR2 sequences are MNHNS and SASEGT. J lost 5 bases, V lost 4 bases, and 6 bases had no gene match. This CDR3 has 14 residues. DNA of the CDR3: TGTGCCAGCAGTGGCGGACAGGGCAGAACTGAAGCTTTCTTT. Its translation is CASSGGQGRTEAFF.

The V call is TRBV10-3, the J call TRBJ2-1; TRBD2 matches at 12 bases. The CDR3 sequence is 16 residues long. Germline loops: CDR1 ENHRY, CDR2 SYGVKD. V dropped 10 bases and J dropped 7; count of bases not matched to a gene: 14. DNA for the CDR3: TGTGCCACCAAGGGGGCTAGCGGGAGGGCCATGAATGAGCAGTTCTTC. Translation gives CATKGASGRAMNEQFF.

This clone was counted only a few times. The rearrangement uses TRBV11-2 and TRBJ1-6; 7 bases are a match to TRBD1. Germline V gene sequence: CDR1 SGHAT, CDR2 FQNNGV. CDR3 size: 15 residues. V lost 2 bases, J lost 8 bases, and 6 bases stayed unmatched. For the CDR3, the DNA is TGTGCCAGCAGCTTACGCTACGGGACAGATTCACCCCTCCACTTT. It specifies CASSLRYGTDSPLHF.

A single count supports this clone. The chain links TRBV6-5 to TRBJ1-2; 7 bases map to TRBD1. Germline assignment: CDR1 MNHEY and CDR2 SVGAGI. Losses at the gene ends were 10 bases for V and 8 bases for J; bases not matched to a gene: 13. The CDR3 is 13 amino acids. CDR3 protein: CAISKFRGGGYTF. The CDR3 region has the DNA TGTGCCATCTCAAAATTTCGAGGGGGCGGCTACACCTTC.

The V call is TRBV9, the J call TRBJ2-3, with no clear D. The ends were cut back, 2 bases at V and 6 bases at J, with 10 bases in the middle. This CDR3 is built from 13 residues. Germline lookup yields CDR1 SGDLS and CDR2 YYNGEE. CDR3 residues: CASSVEQTDTQYF. For the CDR3, the DNA is TGTGCCAGCAGCGTGGAACAAACCGATACGCAGTATTTT.

The rearrangement uses TRBV19 and TRBJ2-2; 7 bases are a match to TRBD2. The germline CDR1 and CDR2 sequences are LNHDA and SQIVND (reference sequence). The CDR3 has 15 residues. V shed 5 bases and J 4 bases; nucleotides not matched to a gene: 7. The CDR3 loop reads CASSSWTRGTGELFF. The CDR3 DNA is TGTGCCAGTAGTTCCTGGACTAGGGGCACCGGGGAGCTGTTTTTT.

In this sample, this clone turned up once. This sequence joins TRBV27 and TRBJ2-2; no clear D gene. Trimming cost V 3 bases and J 8 bases, with 13 bases left between them. The germline V gene has CDR1 MNHEY and CDR2 SMNVEV (reference sequence). This CDR3 is 14 amino acids long. CDR3 protein: CASSLGRWRGELFF. As DNA, the CDR3 is TGTGCCAGCAGTTTGGGCAGGTGGCGAGGGGAGCTGTTTTTT.

V gene TRBV2 combines with J gene TRBJ2-1, with a tentative D call TRBD2 (6 bases). CDR3 size: 16 residues. CDR1 SNHLY and CDR2 FYNNEI come from the germline V gene. Trimming stripped 4 bases from V and 1 base from J, with 14 bases between. The DNA of the CDR3 is TGTGCCAGCAGTGTCGGTCTCGGGGGTTCCTACAATGAGCAGTTCTTC. It specifies CASSVGLGGSYNEQFF.

The DNA of the CDR3 is TGTGCCAGCAGTACAGGGGGCGGTTTATCCTCACCCCTCCACTTT. It codes for CASSTGGGLSSPLHF. The chain couples TRBV6-6 to TRBJ1-6; 9 bases match TRBD1. Germline V gene sequence: CDR1 MNHNY, CDR2 SVGAGI (reference sequence). The J segment lost 10 bases and the V segment lost 5 bases, leaving 9 bases of the junction unmatched. The CDR3 is 15 amino acids.

The rearrangement joins TRBV5-1 to TRBJ1-5; D is possibly TRBD1 (5 bases). Germline V gene sequence: CDR1 SGHRS, CDR2 YFSETQ. V was clipped by 0 bases and J by 0 bases, with 7 bases between them. The CDR3 length is 15 residues. DNA for the CDR3: TGCGCCAGCAGCTTGGAGGGGTATAGCAATCAGCCCCAGCATTTT. Protein: CASSLEGYSNQPQHF.

This clone has a handful of counts. The chain is built from TRBV5-8 and TRBJ1-6, with a weak D call TRBD1 (6 bases). In germline, CDR1 is SGHTS, CDR2 YDEGEE. V lost 5 bases and J lost 6, with 9 bases in between. This CDR3 contains 13 residues. Here the CDR3 DNA reads TGTGCCAGCAGACCGGACAGTAATTCACCCCTCCACTTT. It yields the protein CASRPDSNSPLHF.

This clone came up once. The rearrangement joins TRBV10-3 to TRBJ1-5, with a weak D call TRBD1 (5 bases). V shed 3 bases and J shed 7 bases, with 13 bases lying between them. The CDR3 runs to 14 residues. The germline V gene has CDR1 ENHRY and CDR2 SYGVKD. The CDR3 nucleotides read TGTGCCATCAGTGAAGACGGGGGGAACCAGCCCCAGCATTTT. Translating gives CAISEDGGNQPQHF.

The rearrangement joins TRBV19 to TRBJ2-5; D unclear. This CDR3 spans 14 amino acids. Trimming left V 0 bases short and J 5 bases short, with 10 bases between. Per germline, CDR1 LNHDA and CDR2 SQIVND (reference sequence). The CDR3 spells CASSIDLSRETQYF. The CDR3 coding sequence is TGTGCCAGTAGTATAGATCTATCGAGGGAGACCCAGTACTTC.

V gene TRBV10-2 combines with J gene TRBJ1-5, with D possibly matching TRBD1 (5 bases). Trimming took off 6 bases at V and 3 bases at J, with 12 bases between the two ends. The CDR3 loop spans 14 amino acids. Germline lookup yields CDR1 WSHSY and CDR2 SAAADI. The CDR3 here is CASRSGGNNQPQHF. DNA of the CDR3: TGCGCCAGCAGATCCGGGGGAAACAATCAGCCCCAGCATTTT.

The chain uses TRBV19 and TRBJ2-5, with 9 nucleotides matching TRBD2. V shed 5 bases, J shed 5 bases, and the junction held 6 bases outside the gene matches. Germline lookup yields CDR1 LNHDA and CDR2 SQIVND (reference sequence). The CDR3 consists of 14 residues. CDR3 bases: TGTGCCAGTAGTGCCTTAGCGGGAGTGGAGACCCAGTACTTC. Translating it yields CASSALAGVETQYF.

V and J are TRBV9 and TRBJ2-3; no definite D call. The CDR3 is 12 amino acids. V shed 2 bases and J shed 3 bases, with 4 bases lying between them. Germline V gives CDR1 SGDLS, CDR2 YYNGEE. The DNA of the CDR3 is TGTGCCAGCAGCGTCGTTACAGATACGCAGTATTTT. Protein sequence: CASSVVTDTQYF.

V gene TRBV7-9 combines with J gene TRBJ2-3; D call uncertain. CDR3 size: 12 residues. Per germline, CDR1 SEHNR and CDR2 FQNEAQ (reference sequence). V was clipped by 5 bases and J by 7 bases, with 10 bases between them. The CDR3 reads CASSREINTQYF. For the CDR3, the DNA is TGTGCCAGCAGCCGAGAGATTAATACGCAGTATTTT.

This clone was observed a few times. The chain combines TRBV30 with TRBJ1-5, with D possibly TRBD1 on 5 matching bases. Per germline, CDR1 GTSNPN and CDR2 SVGIG (reference sequence). The CDR3 sequence is 14 residues long. V lost 2 bases and J lost 4, with 12 bases in between. The CDR3 is CAWSRGLMNQPQHF. In DNA, the CDR3 is TGTGCCTGGAGTAGGGGACTAATGAATCAGCCCCAGCATTTT.

V gene TRBV28 combines with J gene TRBJ2-7; D is undetermined. Germline lookup yields CDR1 MDHEN and CDR2 SYDVKM. The CDR3 sequence is 13 residues long. V lost 1 base and J 4 bases, leaving 8 bases between the germline ends. DNA for the CDR3: TGTGCCAGCAGTTTATCTGCCTTGTACGAGCAGTACTTC. It is translated as CASSLSALYEQYF.

The V and J genes are TRBV28 and TRBJ1-2, with D possibly TRBD1 on 5 matching bases. The CDR3 is 15 residues long. Germline V gene lookup returns CDR1 MDHEN and CDR2 SYDVKM. With 7 bases removed from V and 0 bases from J, the gap between germline ends came to 15 bases. The CDR3 protein is CASTHPGGSNYGYTF. CDR3 sequence (DNA): TGTGCCAGCACCCATCCTGGGGGTTCTAACTATGGCTACACCTTC.

The chain recombines TRBV6-5 with TRBJ1-1; 9 bases align to TRBD1. This CDR3 is built from 16 residues. Unmatched junction bases numbered 7, after V lost 4 bases and J lost 1 base. Germline V gives CDR1 MNHEY, CDR2 SVGAGI. For the CDR3, the DNA is TGTGCCAGCAGTTCCGGGTGGACAGGGGCGAACACTGAAGCTTTCTTT. It specifies CASSSGWTGANTEAFF.

This clone has a handful of counts. This sequence joins TRBV28 and TRBJ1-5; 8 bases are shared with TRBD1. This CDR3 region has 16 residues. The junction had 5 bases not matched to a gene; V was cut back by 2 bases and J by 2 bases. Germline lookup yields CDR1 MDHEN and CDR2 SYDVKM. CDR3 in amino acids: CASSLGRGLGNQPQHF. CDR3 DNA sequence: TGTGCCAGCAGTTTAGGCAGGGGGCTAGGCAATCAGCCCCAGCATTTT.

The chain joins TRBV7-2 to TRBJ1-1; no reliable D call. Germline V lookup: CDR1 SGHTA, CDR2 FQGNSA. There are 14 residues in the CDR3. The V gene lost 5 bases and the J gene lost 0 bases, with 10 bases spanning the gap. The DNA of the CDR3 is TGTGCCAGCAGCCCCCTCGGCCTGAACACTGAAGCTTTCTTT. Translation gives CASSPLGLNTEAFF. Full variable domain (missing parts from reference TRBV7-2 and TRBJ1-1): GAGVSQSPSNKVTEKGKDVELRCDPISGHTALYWYRQSLGQGLEFLIYFQGNSAPDKSGLPSDRFSAERTGGSVSTLTIQRTQQEDSAVYLCASSPLGLNTEAFFGQGTRLTVV.